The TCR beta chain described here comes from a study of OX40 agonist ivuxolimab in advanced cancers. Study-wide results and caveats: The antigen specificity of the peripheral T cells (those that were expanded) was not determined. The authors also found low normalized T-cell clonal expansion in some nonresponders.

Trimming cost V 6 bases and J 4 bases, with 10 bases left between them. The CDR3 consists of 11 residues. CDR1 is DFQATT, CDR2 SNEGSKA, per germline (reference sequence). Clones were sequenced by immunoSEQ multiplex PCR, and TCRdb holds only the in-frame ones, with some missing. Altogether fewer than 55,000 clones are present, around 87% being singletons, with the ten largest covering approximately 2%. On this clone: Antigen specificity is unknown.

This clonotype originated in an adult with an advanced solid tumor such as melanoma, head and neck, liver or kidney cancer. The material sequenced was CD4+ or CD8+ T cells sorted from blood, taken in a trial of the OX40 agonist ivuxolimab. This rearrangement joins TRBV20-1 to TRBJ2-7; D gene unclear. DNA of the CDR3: TGCAGTGCCTTCCCACGGTACGAGCAGTACTTC. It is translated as CSAFPRYEQYF.